This passage covers 22 T cell receptor beta chains from one sample sequenced in a study of CD4 T cells in relation to SARS-CoV-2 and coronaviruses. Their antigens are not known. The table came from immunoSEQ multiplex PCR; TCRdb's copy has only in-frame clones and leaves some out. This table has about 23,000 clones, about 84% appearing once. Before the COVID-19 pandemic, during about 2011-2019, CD4+ T cells were taken from unexposed donors. CD4+ T cells were isolated from the cells after roughly 11 days of culture. Material for sequencing was CD4+ T cells from PBMCs, cultured in vitro. These receptors originate from a human donor in good health.

The rearrangement uses TRBV30 and TRBJ2-2; D not resolved. V lost 1 base and J 5 bases, leaving 8 bases between the germline ends. This CDR3 has 13 residues. Germline CDR1 is GTSNPN and CDR2 is SVGIG (reference sequence). For the CDR3, the DNA is TGTGCCTGGAGTGGAACATTAACCGGGGAGCTGTTTTTT. Its translation: CAWSGTLTGELFF.

V and J are TRBV30 and TRBJ1-5; 7 bases are a match to TRBD1. The CDR3 extends over 15 amino acids. The germline gives CDR1 GTSNPN, CDR2 SVGIG (reference sequence). Losses at the gene ends were 2 bases for V and 0 bases for J; bases not matched to a gene: 4. CDR3 residues: CAWSLDRVSNQPQHF. Written as DNA, the CDR3 is TGTGCCTGGAGTCTCGACAGGGTTAGCAATCAGCCCCAGCATTTT.

This clone was seen a handful of times. The J gene is TRBJ1-5, the V gene TRBV9; possibly TRBD1 for D (5 bases). Germline CDR1 and CDR2: SGDLS and YYNGEE. V shed 6 bases and J shed 3 bases, with 13 bases lying between them. The length of the CDR3 is 14 residues. The CDR3 bases are TGTGCCAGCAACGCGGGGACGGACAATCAGCCCCAGCATTTT. As protein: CASNAGTDNQPQHF.

This sequence joins TRBV15 and TRBJ2-5; 7 nucleotides match TRBD1. The CDR3 loop spans 17 amino acids. After removal of 0 bases from V and 10 bases from J, the junction contained 17 bases not matched to a gene. Germline lookup yields CDR1 LNHNV and CDR2 YYDKDF (reference sequence). The CDR3 loop reads CATSRDRVTGAPRDQYF. The DNA for the CDR3 is TGTGCCACCAGCAGAGATAGGGTAACAGGGGCTCCGAGGGACCAGTACTTC. The variable domain in full, completed from reference TRBV15 and TRBJ2-5, reads DAMVIQNPRYQVTQFGKPVTLSCSQTLNHNVMYWYQQKSSQAPKLLFHYYDKDFNNEADTPDNFQSRRPNTSFCFLDIRSPGLGDTAMYLCATSRDRVTGAPRDQYFGPGTRLLVL.

The V call is TRBV11-2, the J call TRBJ1-1; the match to TRBD1 covers 9 bases. The CDR3 covers 14 residues. The J segment lost 5 bases and the V segment lost 5 bases, leaving 6 bases of the junction unmatched. Germline values: CDR1 SGHAT, CDR2 FQNNGV. DNA for the CDR3: TGTGCCAGCAGCGAACAGGGGGCAAGGACTGAAGCTTTCTTT. Residues: CASSEQGARTEAFF.

The chain carries TRBV3-1 (or the pseudogene TRBV3-2) and TRBJ1-2; tentatively, D is TRBD1 (6 bases). This CDR3 comprises 12 residues. Trimming stripped 4 bases from V and 7 bases from J, with 10 bases between. Per germline, CDR1 LGHDT and CDR2 YNNKEL (reference sequence). CDR3 DNA: TGTGCCAGCAGCCCAGCCAGGGGTGGCTACACCTTC. It specifies CASSPARGGYTF.

This clone was seen just once. The rearrangement links TRBV14 to TRBJ2-7; 7 bases are a match to TRBD1. Germline trimming cut 0 bases from V and 4 bases from J; bases unmatched to any gene: 15. This CDR3 contains 18 residues. Germline CDR1 SGHDN, CDR2 FVKESK. Here the CDR3 reads CASSQDKIGQVPLYEQYF. In DNA form, the CDR3 reads TGTGCCAGCAGCCAAGATAAAATTGGACAGGTCCCCCTTTACGAGCAGTACTTC.

The V and J genes are TRBV21-1 and TRBJ1-1. TRBV21-1 is a documented pseudogene. This CDR3 is built from 17 residues. The CDR3 DNA is TGTGCCAGCAGCAAAGTGGGAGGGGTGGAGGGGAACACTGAAGCTTTCTTT. Translation: CASSKVGGVEGNTEAFF.

The table lists this clone with a count of one. The genes are TRBV6-5 and TRBJ2-1; 7 positions agree with TRBD1. V lost 11 bases to trimming and J lost 7 bases; unmatched junction nucleotides: 11. The CDR3 sequence is 13 residues long. Germline lookup yields CDR1 MNHEY and CDR2 SVGAGI. This CDR3 is CAGRDSRVNEQFF. The CDR3 nucleotides read TGTGCCGGTAGGGACAGTAGGGTGAATGAGCAGTTCTTC.

The chain carries TRBV28 and TRBJ2-1; the D is unclear. The CDR3 sequence is 13 residues long. Germline-derived CDR1 and CDR2 are MDHEN and SYDVKM. V lost 5 bases and J 7 bases, leaving 12 bases between the germline ends. CDR3 region: CASSPLGRNEQFF. CDR3 nucleotides: TGTGCCAGCAGTCCCCTCGGCCGGAATGAGCAGTTCTTC.

The rearrangement links TRBV3-1 (or the pseudogene TRBV3-2) to TRBJ2-7; D not resolved. The CDR3 extends over 12 amino acids. Germline V lookup: CDR1 LGHDT, CDR2 YNNKEL (reference sequence). V dropped 1 base and J dropped 3 bases, with 4 bases sitting between them. This CDR3 reads CASSQGSYEQYF. The CDR3 DNA sequence: TGTGCCAGCAGCCAAGGAAGCTACGAGCAGTACTTC.

V gene TRBV28 combines with J gene TRBJ2-7; possibly TRBD2 for D (6 bases). Germline assignment: CDR1 MDHEN and CDR2 SYDVKM. V was clipped by 6 bases and J by 4 bases, with 25 bases between them. The CDR3 extends over 17 amino acids. CDR3 in amino acids: CASSPLGPGGIGYEQYF. CDR3 coding DNA: TGTGCCAGCAGCCCCTTAGGTCCGGGCGGGATCGGATACGAGCAGTACTTC.

V is TRBV30 and J is TRBJ2-2; tentatively, D is TRBD1 (5 bases). V was pared by 0 bases and J by 2 bases, with 13 bases between. The CDR3 runs 16 residues. The germline V gene encodes CDR1 GTSNPN and CDR2 SVGIG (reference sequence). The CDR3 nucleotides read TGTGCCTGGAGTGTACGGTGGTGGGGCAACACCGGGGAGCTGTTTTTT. Translation: CAWSVRWWGNTGELFF.

CDR3 amino acids: CASSYSKDRGGFNQPQHF. The CDR3 DNA reads TGTGCCAGCAGTTACTCGAAGGACAGGGGAGGATTCAATCAGCCCCAGCATTTT. The chain carries TRBV6-2 or TRBV6-3 and TRBJ1-5, with TRBD1 matching 9 bases. Germline CDR1 and CDR2: MNHEY and SVGEGT. There are 18 residues in the CDR3. V trimming: 0 bases; J trimming: 3 bases; junction bases outside the gene matches: 9.

The chain uses TRBV27 and TRBJ2-5; 8 bases agree with TRBD1. Germline assignment: CDR1 MNHEY and CDR2 SMNVEV (reference sequence). The CDR3 has 16 amino acids. V was pared by 3 bases and J by 4 bases, with 10 bases of the junction left unmatched. CDR3 nucleotides: TGTGCCAGCAGTTTTAAGGGACAGGTTATTCCAGAGACCCAGTACTTC. Translating gives CASSFKGQVIPETQYF.

The gene calls are TRBV18 and TRBJ1-1, with 7 bases matching TRBD1. Germline values: CDR1 KGHSH, CDR2 LQKENI. V gave up 3 bases and J gave up 1 base; unmatched junction bases: 5. This CDR3 has 15 amino acids. The CDR3 DNA reads as TGTGCCAGCTCACCCCCCGGGACAGAGAACACTGAAGCTTTCTTT. This gives the protein CASSPPGTENTEAFF.

The V and J genes are TRBV7-9 and TRBJ1-2; tentatively, D is TRBD1 (5 bases). V lost 5 bases and J 4 bases, leaving 14 bases between the germline ends. CDR1 and CDR2 from the germline V gene are SEHNR and FQNEAQ (reference sequence). The CDR3 length is 14 residues. For the CDR3, the DNA is TGTGCCAGCAGCCGAGAGACAGCAAGCTATGGCTACACCTTC. Amino acid sequence: CASSRETASYGYTF.

The rearrangement uses TRBV12-3 or TRBV12-4 and TRBJ1-4; D remains ambiguous. The length of the CDR3 is 12 residues. Trimming cost V 3 bases and J 7 bases, with 6 bases left between them. The CDR3 protein is CASSFSGEKLFF. CDR3 nucleotides: TGTGCCAGCAGTTTTAGCGGTGAAAAACTGTTTTTT.

The chain couples TRBV2 to TRBJ1-1; a possible D gene is TRBD1 (6 bases). Germline assignment: CDR1 SNHLY and CDR2 FYNNEI. This CDR3 has 12 residues. V gave up 7 bases and J gave up 7 bases, with 13 bases separating them. The CDR3 spells CASNTGLGEAFF. The CDR3 DNA sequence: TGTGCCAGCAATACAGGGCTCGGTGAAGCTTTCTTT.

V is TRBV7-9 and J is TRBJ2-7; 7 bases match TRBD2. This CDR3 has 16 residues. Germline V CDR1 and CDR2: SEHNR, FQNEAQ (reference sequence). The junction had 15 bases not matched to a gene; V was cut back by 5 bases and J by 5 bases. The CDR3 DNA reads as TGTGCCAGCAGCCCCGGGGGAGCGGGACCAGTCGACGAGCAGTACTTC. Translating it yields CASSPGGAGPVDEQYF. Drawing the rest from reference TRBV7-9 and TRBJ2-7, the complete variable domain is DTGVSQNPRHKITKRGQNVTFRCDPISEHNRLYWYRQTLGQGPEFLTYFQNEAQLEKSRLLSDRFSAERPKGSFSTLEIQRTEQGDSAMYLCASSPGGAGPVDEQYFGPGTRLTVT.

The chain joins TRBV19 to TRBJ2-3; D might be TRBD2 (6 bases). Germline-derived CDR1 and CDR2 are LNHDA and SQIVND (reference sequence). Deletions cut 0 bases from V and 6 bases from J, with 13 bases between. This CDR3 is built from 15 residues. The CDR3: CASSIDLAGRDTQYF. CDR3 nucleotide sequence: TGTGCCAGTAGTATAGATTTGGCGGGGAGGGATACGCAGTATTTT.

This chain connects TRBV24-1 to TRBJ2-1; possible D gene TRBD2, 7 bases. CDR3 length equals 13 residues. V shed 9 bases and J shed 7 bases, with 15 bases lying between them. Germline V gene data show CDR1 as KGHDR and CDR2 as SFDVKD. This CDR3 reads CATERGGSNEQFF. The DNA for the CDR3 is TGTGCCACCGAGAGGGGGGGTTCGAATGAGCAGTTCTTC.